These 27 T cell receptor beta chains were all obtained from the same sample, sequenced in a study of blood T cell repertoires in COVID-19. Assay: immunoSEQ multiplex PCR; the TCRdb copy retains only in-frame clones and omits some. The sample includes some 350,000 clones, more than 70% seen only once; the top ten take 2.5% to 3%. Sequencing used peripheral blood. The receptors were gathered from a man aged 30 to 39 with active or convalescent COVID-19.

The rearrangement uses TRBV7-9 and TRBJ1-2; TRBD1 agrees at 7 bases. V was clipped by 5 bases and J by 2 bases; unmatched bases: 20. Germline assignment: CDR1 SEHNR and CDR2 FQNEAQ (reference sequence). The CDR3 covers 19 residues. The CDR3 loop reads CASSQGEKASATLNYGYTF. DNA for the CDR3: TGTGCCAGCAGCCAGGGGGAGAAGGCATCAGCCACCCTGAACTATGGCTACACCTTC. The variable domain in full, with the rest retrieved from reference TRBV7-9 and TRBJ1-2, is DTGVSQNPRHKITKRGQNVTFRCDPISEHNRLYWYRQTLGQGPEFLTYFQNEAQLEKSRLLSDRFSAERPKGSFSTLEIQRTEQGDSAMYLCASSQGEKASATLNYGYTFGSGTRLTVV.

The chain uses TRBV29-1 and TRBJ2-1; D is perhaps TRBD1 (6 bases). Germline assignment: CDR1 SQVTM and CDR2 ANQGSEA. This CDR3 is 13 amino acids long. Trimming removed 6 bases at V and 4 bases at J, with 13 bases between. The CDR3 loop reads CSVQGRAYNEQFF. CDR3 DNA: TGCAGCGTCCAGGGGAGAGCATACAATGAGCAGTTCTTC.

The chain has TRBV10-3 and TRBJ2-2; TRBD1 aligns across 10 bases. The germline gives CDR1 ENHRY, CDR2 SYGVKD. The V segment lost 6 bases and the J segment 7 bases; nucleotides outside the gene matches: 8. This CDR3 spans 15 amino acids. The CDR3 bases are TGTGCCATCAGCAGGACAGGGGGTGCTGGCGGGGAGCTGTTTTTT. It is translated as CAISRTGGAGGELFF.

The chain links TRBV5-1 to TRBJ1-2, with TRBD1 identical over 8 bases. This CDR3 is built from 13 residues. Per germline, CDR1 SGHRS and CDR2 YFSETQ. Unmatched junction bases numbered 4, after V lost 3 bases and J lost 6 bases. The CDR3 DNA sequence: TGCGCCAGCAGCTCCAGGGGGCGCGATGGCTACACCTTC. Translating it yields CASSSRGRDGYTF.

This rearrangement joins TRBV28 to TRBJ1-5, with 9 positions matching TRBD1. The CDR3 spans 15 residues. Germline V gene sequence: CDR1 MDHEN, CDR2 SYDVKM. The trim removed 5 bases at V and 5 bases at J, leaving 7 bases unmatched. This CDR3 is CASSPGTGFDQPQHF. CDR3 nucleotides: TGTGCCAGCAGTCCCGGGACAGGGTTCGATCAGCCCCAGCATTTT.

The J gene is TRBJ1-4, the V gene TRBV15, with D uncertain. The CDR3 loop spans 15 amino acids. Germline loops: CDR1 LNHNV, CDR2 YYDKDF (reference sequence). V lost 5 bases and J lost 0, with 10 bases in between. The CDR3 spells CATSEESSTNEKLFF. The CDR3 nucleotides read TGTGCCACCAGCGAGGAGTCCTCAACTAATGAAAAACTGTTTTTT.

CDR3 protein: CASSDSNGAYTDTQYF. DNA for the CDR3: TGTGCCAGCAGTGACTCCAACGGAGCGTACACAGATACGCAGTATTTT. The rearrangement joins TRBV6-4 to TRBJ2-3; D remains unclear. Germline-derived CDR1 and CDR2 are MRHNA and SNTAGT. This CDR3 has 16 amino acids. The germline V and J ends were trimmed by 0 bases and 2 bases, with 12 bases remaining between them.

The chain links TRBV30 to TRBJ2-1; TRBD2 matches at 9 bases. Germline lookup yields CDR1 GTSNPN and CDR2 SVGIG (reference sequence). This CDR3 is built from 13 residues. V lost 4 bases to trimming and J lost 6 bases; unmatched junction nucleotides: 4. CDR3 sequence (DNA): TGTGCCTGGAACGGCGGGAGGGCCAATGAGCAGTTCTTC. This encodes CAWNGGRANEQFF.

CDR3 region: CAWTGDPSYNSPLHF. CDR3 nucleotides: TGTGCCTGGACGGGGGATCCGTCCTATAATTCACCCCTCCACTTT. This chain joins TRBV30 and TRBJ1-6; a weak D match, TRBD1 (5 bases). Germline V lookup: CDR1 GTSNPN, CDR2 SVGIG (reference sequence). Trimming left V 4 bases short and J 1 base short, with 11 bases between. CDR3 length: 15 amino acids.

The CDR3 bases are TGTGCCAGCAGGCCAACTAGCGGGGGGGCAGATACGCAGTATTTT. The encoded protein is CASRPTSGGADTQYF. The chain uses TRBV7-3 and TRBJ2-3; 13 positions match TRBD2. V lost 6 bases to trimming and J lost 4 bases; unmatched junction nucleotides: 4. The germline V gene has CDR1 SGHTA and CDR2 FQGTGA. The length of the CDR3 is 15 residues.

The chain has TRBV19 and TRBJ2-1; D is ambiguous. Germline loops: CDR1 LNHDA, CDR2 SQIVND (reference sequence). V gave up 1 base and J gave up 4 bases, with 17 bases separating them. The CDR3 is 17 amino acids. The CDR3 nucleotides read TGTGCCAGTAGTATAGCACACTTCAAGCGCATATACAATGAGCAGTTCTTC. It is translated as CASSIAHFKRIYNEQFF.

The sample holds one count of this clone. CDR3 amino acids: CASTLGGSHTDTQYF. The CDR3 bases are TGTGCCAGCACCCTCGGGGGGTCCCACACAGATACGCAGTATTTT. This chain uses TRBV2 with TRBJ2-3; 7 bases match TRBD2. V trimming: 7 bases; J trimming: 2 bases; junction bases outside the gene matches: 9. The CDR3 consists of 15 residues. Germline lookup yields CDR1 SNHLY and CDR2 FYNNEI. Supplemented by reference TRBV2 and TRBJ2-3, the full variable domain reads EPEVTQTPSHQVTQMGQEVILRCVPISNHLYFYWYRQILGQKVEFLVSFYNNEISEKSEIFDDQFSVERPDGSNFTLKIRSTKLEDSAMYFCASTLGGSHTDTQYFGPGTRLTVL.

This chain joins TRBV19 and TRBJ1-5; 8 bases line up with TRBD1. CDR1 and CDR2 from the germline V gene are LNHDA and SQIVND (reference sequence). This CDR3 contains 15 residues. V gave up 0 bases and J gave up 6 bases; unmatched junction bases: 4. The CDR3 loop is CASSIDGQGGQPQHF. As DNA, the CDR3 is TGTGCCAGTAGTATAGATGGACAGGGCGGTCAGCCCCAGCATTTT.

This clone is a singleton in its sample. The rearrangement links TRBV13 to TRBJ1-4, with unresolved D. Germline V lookup: CDR1 PRHDT, CDR2 FYEKMQ (reference sequence). This CDR3 comprises 15 residues. Trimming took 5 bases from V and 0 from J, leaving 10 bases between them. The CDR3 sequence: CASSTTGATNEKLFF. CDR3 DNA sequence: TGTGCCAGCAGCACCACGGGAGCAACTAATGAAAAACTGTTTTTT.

The rearrangement uses TRBV7-2 and TRBJ1-4; 8 bases map to TRBD1. V shed 5 bases, J shed 7 bases, and the junction held 9 bases outside the gene matches. Per the germline V gene, CDR1 is SGHTA and CDR2 is FQGNSA. The CDR3 has 15 amino acids. In nucleotides, the CDR3 is TGTGCCAGCAGCCCGTCAGGGGGCATAGGTGAAAAACTGTTTTTT. This encodes CASSPSGGIGEKLFF.

This sequence joins TRBV19 and TRBJ1-2; possible D gene TRBD1, 5 bases. V lost 4 bases, J lost 7 bases, and 10 bases lay in between. Germline loops: CDR1 LNHDA, CDR2 SQIVND (reference sequence). The CDR3 totals 12 residues. The CDR3 protein is CASSKEQVGYTF. Here the CDR3 DNA reads TGTGCCAGTAGTAAAGAACAGGTTGGCTACACCTTC. Full variable domain (outside the CDR3, taken from reference TRBV19 and TRBJ1-2): DGGITQSPKYLFRKEGQNVTLSCEQNLNHDAMYWYRQDPGQGLRLIYYSQIVNDFQKGDIAEGYSVSREKKESFPLTVTSAQKNPTAFYLCASSKEQVGYTFGSGTRLTVV.

The V gene is TRBV2, the J gene TRBJ2-5; 10 bases match TRBD2. Trimming removed 7 bases from V and 4 bases from J; junction bases left unmatched: 6. The CDR3 has 14 residues. Germline V gene lookup returns CDR1 SNHLY and CDR2 FYNNEI. The CDR3 reads CASTDSGGIETQYF. CDR3 nucleotides: TGTGCCAGCACGGATAGCGGGGGGATAGAGACCCAGTACTTC.

In its sample, this clone was seen a few times. The chain combines TRBV29-1 with TRBJ1-1, with D tentatively TRBD1 (6 bases). Looked up from germline, CDR1 is SQVTM and CDR2 is ANQGSEA. CDR3 length equals 13 residues. Deletions cut 7 bases from V and 3 bases from J, with 15 bases between. The CDR3 nucleotides are TGCAGCGGGGGCCGGGACACAGACACTGAAGCTTTCTTT. Its translation is CSGGRDTDTEAFF.

The V gene is TRBV29-1, the J gene TRBJ2-1, with TRBD1 matching 8 bases. The CDR3 totals 15 residues. Unmatched junction bases numbered 13, after V lost 7 bases and J lost 5 bases. Germline V gives CDR1 SQVTM, CDR2 ANQGSEA. CDR3 sequence (DNA): TGCAGCGCCCGATCGGACAGGGCGTTTAACAATGAGCAGTTCTTC. It translates to CSARSDRAFNNEQFF.

The chain links TRBV4-3 to TRBJ2-2; D is undetermined. V was shortened by 0 bases and J by 0 bases, with 11 bases between the two germline ends. This CDR3 region has 17 residues. Germline V gives CDR1 LGHNA, CDR2 YSLEER. CDR3 sequence: CASSQEWASANTGELFF. DNA of the CDR3: TGCGCCAGCAGCCAAGAATGGGCTTCCGCGAACACCGGGGAGCTGTTTTTT.

V gene TRBV27 combines with J gene TRBJ1-2; TRBD1 is a possible D gene (5 bases). The germline CDR1 and CDR2 sequences are MNHEY and SMNVEV (reference sequence). V lost 1 base and J 4 bases, leaving 16 bases between the germline ends. CDR3 length: 16 amino acids. The CDR3 bases are TGTGCCAGCAGTTTATGGGGGGGGGTAGTACCCTATGGCTACACCTTC. Its translation is CASSLWGGVVPYGYTF.

The chain joins TRBV5-1 to TRBJ1-1; D might be TRBD1 (6 bases). Looked up from germline, CDR1 is SGHRS and CDR2 is YFSETQ. Trimming removed 4 bases from V and 1 base from J, with 17 bases in between. The CDR3 is 16 residues long. In DNA form, the CDR3 reads TGCGCCAGCAGCCCCCAACCACAGGGTCGGAACACTGAAGCTTTCTTT. The encoded protein is CASSPQPQGRNTEAFF.

The J gene is TRBJ2-2, the V gene TRBV9; TRBD2 is a possible D gene (5 bases). Looked up from germline, CDR1 is SGDLS and CDR2 is YYNGEE. V gave up 0 bases and J gave up 7 bases, with 10 bases separating them. The CDR3 contains 14 residues. This CDR3 is CASSVGGRGGELFF. CDR3 DNA sequence: TGTGCCAGCAGCGTAGGCGGGCGCGGCGGGGAGCTGTTTTTT. Full variable domain (remainder filled in from reference TRBV9 and TRBJ2-2): DSGVTQTPKHLITATGQRVTLRCSPRSGDLSVYWYQQSLDQGLQFLIQYYNGEERAKGNILERFSAQQFPDLHSELNLSSLELGDSALYFCASSVGGRGGELFFGEGSRLTVL.

This clone was counted between two and nine times. This chain links TRBV5-4 with TRBJ1-1; D gene unclear. V dropped 0 bases and J dropped 4 bases, with 10 bases sitting between them. The germline CDR1 and CDR2 sequences are SGHNT and YYREEE (reference sequence). This CDR3 is 14 amino acids long. CDR3 region: CASSLDRETTEAFF. The CDR3, as DNA: TGTGCCAGCAGCTTGGATAGGGAGACCACTGAAGCTTTCTTT.

The chain couples TRBV28 to TRBJ2-1; D is undetermined. Between the trimmed V and J ends, which lost 4 bases and 12 bases, there was a span of 22 bases. The CDR3 consists of 15 residues. CDR1 is MDHEN, CDR2 SYDVKM, per germline. The CDR3 here is CASSSGSGTIMGQFF. In DNA, the CDR3 is TGTGCCAGCAGTTCCGGATCCGGAACTATCATGGGGCAGTTCTTC. Drawing the rest from reference TRBV28 and TRBJ2-1, the complete variable domain is DVKVTQSSRYLVKRTGEKVFLECVQDMDHENMFWYRQDPGLGLRLIYFSYDVKMKEKGDIPEGYSVSREKKERFSLILESASTNQTSMYLCASSSGSGTIMGQFFGPGTRLTVL.

This clone was found once. The gene calls are TRBV24-1 and TRBJ2-1, with 11 bases aligning to TRBD1. The CDR3 runs to 16 residues. V was clipped by 4 bases and J by 7 bases; unmatched bases: 8. Germline V gene lookup returns CDR1 KGHDR and CDR2 SFDVKD. The CDR3 DNA sequence: TGTGCCACCAGTGACCCCGGGACAGGGGGTGTGAATGAGCAGTTCTTC. Protein: CATSDPGTGGVNEQFF.

V gene TRBV9 combines with J gene TRBJ1-1; D is perhaps TRBD1 (5 bases). V lost 4 bases, J lost 4 bases, and 14 bases lay in between. Germline V CDR1 and CDR2: SGDLS, YYNGEE. The CDR3 sequence is 14 residues long. The CDR3 reads CASSLDGGFTEAFF. The DNA of the CDR3 is TGTGCCAGCAGCCTAGATGGGGGGTTCACTGAAGCTTTCTTT.